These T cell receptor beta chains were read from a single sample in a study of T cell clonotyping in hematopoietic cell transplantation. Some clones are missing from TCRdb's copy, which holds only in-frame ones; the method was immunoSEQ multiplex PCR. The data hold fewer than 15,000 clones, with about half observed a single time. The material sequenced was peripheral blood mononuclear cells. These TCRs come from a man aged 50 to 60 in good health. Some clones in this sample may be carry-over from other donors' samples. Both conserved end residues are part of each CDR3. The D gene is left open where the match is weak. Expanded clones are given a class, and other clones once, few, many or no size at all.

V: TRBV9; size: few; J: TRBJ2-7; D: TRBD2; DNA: TGTGCCAGCAGCGTAGATTCCAGCGGGAGGTACCACGAGCAGTACTTC; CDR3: CASSVDSSGRYHEQYF
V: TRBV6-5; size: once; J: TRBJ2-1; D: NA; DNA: TGTGCCAGCACCTGGCGGGCAGGGGCCCACAATGAGCAGTTCTTC; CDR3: CASTWRAGAHNEQFF
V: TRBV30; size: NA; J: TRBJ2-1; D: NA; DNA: TGTGCCTGGAGTGTACGAGGGAGCTCCTACAATGAGCAGTTCTTC; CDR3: CAWSVRGSSYNEQFF
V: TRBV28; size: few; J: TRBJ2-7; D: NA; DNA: TGTGCCAGCAGTTCGGCTAGCTGGGAGGCCGAGCAGTACTTC; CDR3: CASSSASWEAEQYF
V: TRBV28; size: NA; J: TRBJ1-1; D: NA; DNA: TGTGCCAGCAGTTTAATAGGCACTGAAGCTTTCTTT; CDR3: CASSLIGTEAFF
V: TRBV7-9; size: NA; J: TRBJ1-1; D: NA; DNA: TGTGCCAGCAGCCCAACCAACACTGAAGCTTTCTTT; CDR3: CASSPTNTEAFF
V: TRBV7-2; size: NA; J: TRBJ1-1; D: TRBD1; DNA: TGTGCCAGCAGCCAAGGGACAGGGGTAGTCACTGAAGCTTTCTTT; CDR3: CASSQGTGVVTEAFF
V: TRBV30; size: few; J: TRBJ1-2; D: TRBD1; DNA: TGTGCCTGCCCGGCGGCAGGGGGCGGCTATGGCTACACCTTC; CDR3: CACPAAGGGYGYTF
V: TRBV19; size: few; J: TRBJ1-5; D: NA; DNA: TGTGCCAGTAGTATGGGAGGGGAAGGTCAGCCCCAGCATTTT; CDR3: CASSMGGEGQPQHF
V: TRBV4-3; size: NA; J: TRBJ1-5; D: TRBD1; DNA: TGCGCCAGCAGCCAAGGTCCAGGGGGGCAGCCCCAGCATTTT; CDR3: CASSQGPGGQPQHF
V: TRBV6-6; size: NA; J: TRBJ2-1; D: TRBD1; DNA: TGTGCCAGCAGTTCGACAGGGGGTGGGAGCAATGAGCAGTTCTTC; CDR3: CASSSTGGGSNEQFF
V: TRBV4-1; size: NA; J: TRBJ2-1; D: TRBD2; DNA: TGCGCCAGCAGCCAAGATCAGGCTAGCGGGTACCGTAATGAGCAGTTCTTC; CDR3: CASSQDQASGYRNEQFF
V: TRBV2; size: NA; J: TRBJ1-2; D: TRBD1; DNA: TGTGCCAGCATTCCGACAGGGTCAAACTATGGCTACACCTTC; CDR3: CASIPTGSNYGYTF
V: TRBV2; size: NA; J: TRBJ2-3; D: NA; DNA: TGTGCCAGCAGTACCGGGACTCTTAGCACGGATACGCAGTATTTT; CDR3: CASSTGTLSTDTQYF
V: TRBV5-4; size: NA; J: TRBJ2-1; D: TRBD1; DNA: TGTGCCAGCAGCTGGGGACAGGGGAGCGAGCAGTTCTTC; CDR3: CASSWGQGSEQFF
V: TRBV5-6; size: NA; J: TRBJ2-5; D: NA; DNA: TGTGCCAGCAGGACCACGGATGGGGTAGAGACCCAGTACTTC; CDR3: CASRTTDGVETQYF
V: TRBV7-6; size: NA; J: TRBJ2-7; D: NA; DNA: TGTGCCAGCAGCTTAGGAGCCCGGGGCTGGGGGAACGAGCAGTACTTC; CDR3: CASSLGARGWGNEQYF
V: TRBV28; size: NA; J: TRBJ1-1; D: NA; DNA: TGTGCCACCTCAAGGGGGGTGATTACTGAAGCTTTCTTT; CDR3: CATSRGVITEAFF
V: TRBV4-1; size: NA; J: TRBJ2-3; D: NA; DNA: TGCGCCAGCAGCCCCGAACAGCGGAGTCGCACAGATACGCAGTATTTT; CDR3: CASSPEQRSRTDTQYF
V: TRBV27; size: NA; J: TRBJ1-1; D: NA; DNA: TGTGCCAGCAGTGGGGTTGCTGAAGCTTTCTTT; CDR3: CASSGVAEAFF
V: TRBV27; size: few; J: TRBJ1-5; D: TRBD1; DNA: TGTGCCAGCAGCCCCCAAGGCAGGGGGGATGGCAATCAGCCCCAGCATTTT; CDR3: CASSPQGRGDGNQPQHF
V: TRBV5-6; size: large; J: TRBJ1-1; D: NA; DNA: TGTGCCAGCGCCCCCTGGGGTCCCACTGAAGCTTTCTTT; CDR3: CASAPWGPTEAFF
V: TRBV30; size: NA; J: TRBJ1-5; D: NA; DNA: TGTGCCTGGAGTGCTCGGCAGGTGGGTCAGCCCCAGCATTTT; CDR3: CAWSARQVGQPQHF
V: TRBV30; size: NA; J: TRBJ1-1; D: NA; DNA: TGTGCCTGGAGTGGACCTCCAATTACTGAAGCTTTCTTT; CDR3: CAWSGPPITEAFF
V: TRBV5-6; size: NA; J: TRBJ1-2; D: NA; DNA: TGTGCCAGCAGCCCCCGTCTGGACAACTATGGCTACACCTTC; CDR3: CASSPRLDNYGYTF
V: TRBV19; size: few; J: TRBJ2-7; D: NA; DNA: TGTGCCAGTAGTATGGGACGGGTCTACGAGCAGTACTTC; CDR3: CASSMGRVYEQYF
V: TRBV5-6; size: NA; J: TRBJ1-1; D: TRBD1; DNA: TGTGCCAGCAGCCCAGAGTACAGGGGTGAGAACACTGAAGCTTTCTTT; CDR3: CASSPEYRGENTEAFF
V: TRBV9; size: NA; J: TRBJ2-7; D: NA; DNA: TGTGCCAGCAGCCCTAGCTCCTACGAGCAGTACTTC; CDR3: CASSPSSYEQYF
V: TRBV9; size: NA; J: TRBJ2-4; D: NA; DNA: TGTGCCAGCAGCGCGATCGGGCAGGGGCCCAAAAACATTCAGTACTTC; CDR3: CASSAIGQGPKNIQYF
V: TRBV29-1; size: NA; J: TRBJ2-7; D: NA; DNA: TGCAGCGTCAGCCCCGAGGGCTCCTACGAGCAGTACTTC; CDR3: CSVSPEGSYEQYF
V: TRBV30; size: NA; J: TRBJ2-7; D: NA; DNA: TGTGCCTGGGGGCGGGACGAGCAGTACTTC; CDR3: CAWGRDEQYF
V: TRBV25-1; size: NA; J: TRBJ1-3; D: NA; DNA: TGTGCCAGCAGTGTATTTTCTGGAAACACCATATATTTT; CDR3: CASSVFSGNTIYF
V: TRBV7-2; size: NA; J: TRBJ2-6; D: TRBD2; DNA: TGTGCCAGCAGCCCGGGGGGGGGCACTGGGGCCAACGTCCTGACTTTC; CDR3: CASSPGGGTGANVLTF
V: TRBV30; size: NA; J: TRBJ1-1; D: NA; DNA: TGTGCCTGGAGTTGGCAACTGAACACTGAAGCTTTCTTT; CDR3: CAWSWQLNTEAFF
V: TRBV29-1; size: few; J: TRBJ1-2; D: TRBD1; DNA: TGCAGCGTTTGGACAGGGGAGGGCTACACCTTC; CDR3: CSVWTGEGYTF
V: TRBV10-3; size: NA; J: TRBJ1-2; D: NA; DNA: TGTGCCATCAGAGAGACGGGAGCCTATGGCTACACCTTC; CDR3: CAIRETGAYGYTF
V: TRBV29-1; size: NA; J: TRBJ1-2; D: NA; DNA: TGCAGCGTTGCCGGGCGGGGGGGCTACACCTTC; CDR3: CSVAGRGGYTF
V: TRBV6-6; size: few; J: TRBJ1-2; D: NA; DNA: TGTGCCAGCAGTCCACTTGGGACGGCTAACTATGGCTACACCTTC; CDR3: CASSPLGTANYGYTF
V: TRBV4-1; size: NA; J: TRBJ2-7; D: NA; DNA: TGCGCCAGCAGCCAAGATCTACGGTACGAGCAGTACTTC; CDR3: CASSQDLRYEQYF
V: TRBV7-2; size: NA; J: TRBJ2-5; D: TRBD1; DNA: TGTGCCAGCAGCCTTGGGACAGGGGGCAGGGAGACCCAGTACTTC; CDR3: CASSLGTGGRETQYF
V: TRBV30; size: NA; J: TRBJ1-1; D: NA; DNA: TGTGCCTGGAGTGATTATGGCACTGAAGCTTTCTTT; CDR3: CAWSDYGTEAFF
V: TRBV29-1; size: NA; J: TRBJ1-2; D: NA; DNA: TGCAGCGCCGGTCGTAACTATGGCTACACCTTC; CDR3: CSAGRNYGYTF
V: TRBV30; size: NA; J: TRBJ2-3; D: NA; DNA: TGTGCCTGGAGGGAGGATACGCAGTATTTT; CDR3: CAWREDTQYF
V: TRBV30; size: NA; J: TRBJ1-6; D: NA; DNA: TGTGCCTGGAGCGATGAACGGAATTCACCCCTCCACTTT; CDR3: CAWSDERNSPLHF
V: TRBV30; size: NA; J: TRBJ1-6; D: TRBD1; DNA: TGTGCCTGGGACAGGGCAATTTATAATTCACCCCTCCACTTT; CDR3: CAWDRAIYNSPLHF